A selection of T cell receptor beta chains follows, all from one sample in a study of OX40 agonist ivuxolimab in advanced cancers. Using immunoSEQ multiplex PCR, the repertoire was profiled, and TCRdb retains in-frame clones only, with some absent. This table has about 86,000 clones, 87% appearing once. Here the sequenced sample was CD4+ or CD8+ T cells sorted from blood, taken in a trial of the OX40 agonist ivuxolimab. The source of these receptors is an adult with an advanced solid tumor such as melanoma, head and neck, liver or kidney cancer. Both conserved end residues are trimmed from each CDR3. For some rows the clone size is stated as once, few or many, or as a class when expanded; others skip it.

V gene: TRBV6-5; clone size: few; J gene: TRBJ2-2; CDR3 protein: ASGQRAGELF
V gene: TRBV7-8; clone size: .; J gene: TRBJ1-4; CDR3 protein: ASSLAAVRHEKLF
V gene: TRBV7-7; clone size: .; J gene: TRBJ2-2; CDR3 protein: ASSLTLGQGTGELF
V gene: TRBV5-1; clone size: once; J gene: TRBJ1-1; CDR3 protein: ASSLGDRDHTEAF
V gene: TRBV9; clone size: .; J gene: TRBJ2-7; CDR3 protein: ASSRGDTGDEQY
V gene: TRBV16; clone size: few; J gene: TRBJ1-1; CDR3 protein: ASSPTLGTEAF
V gene: TRBV5-6; clone size: .; J gene: TRBJ1-6; CDR3 protein: ASSLVGSAIYNSPLH
V gene: TRBV6-6; clone size: .; J gene: TRBJ2-1; CDR3 protein: ASSQNNEQF
V gene: TRBV9; clone size: .; J gene: TRBJ2-5; CDR3 protein: ASSVGVAGPQETQY
V gene: TRBV7-2; clone size: .; J gene: TRBJ2-1; CDR3 protein: ASSLGSWGQTNNEQF
V gene: TRBV7-6; clone size: .; J gene: TRBJ2-5; CDR3 protein: ASSPQLAGGAETQY
V gene: TRBV14; clone size: .; J gene: TRBJ2-7; CDR3 protein: ASSRQGSLIHEQY
V gene: TRBV13; clone size: few; J gene: TRBJ2-5; CDR3 protein: ASSLRGTYQETQY
V gene: TRBV7-2; clone size: .; J gene: TRBJ2-1; CDR3 protein: ASSSHRGREQF
V gene: TRBV23-1; clone size: .; J gene: TRBJ1-4; CDR3 protein: ATLGGGCRTNEKLF
V gene: TRBV20-1; clone size: .; J gene: TRBJ2-7; CDR3 protein: SARDPYEQY
V gene: TRBV10-3; clone size: .; J gene: TRBJ2-3; CDR3 protein: ASKNRGPDTQY
V gene: TRBV15; clone size: once; J gene: TRBJ1-1; CDR3 protein: ATSRGGGMNTEAF
V gene: TRBV4-3; clone size: .; J gene: TRBJ2-7; CDR3 protein: ASSLRTGTYEQY
V gene: TRBV5-4; clone size: .; J gene: TRBJ2-1; CDR3 protein: ASSLIAGGEQF
V gene: TRBV5-1; clone size: .; J gene: TRBJ2-1; CDR3 protein: ASSLRQGSYNEQF
V gene: TRBV7-9; clone size: .; J gene: TRBJ1-2; CDR3 protein: ASRLNPSDRGHGYT
V gene: TRBV7-6; clone size: .; J gene: TRBJ2-1; CDR3 protein: ASSFLLAGKQI
V gene: TRBV5-6; clone size: .; J gene: TRBJ1-4; CDR3 protein: ASSLGGEKLL
V gene: TRBV7-8; clone size: .; J gene: TRBJ2-7; CDR3 protein: ASSSPLSKGLPTYEQY
V gene: TRBV11-1; clone size: .; J gene: TRBJ2-3; CDR3 protein: ASSLMLIAARTDTQY
V gene: TRBV7-9; clone size: .; J gene: TRBJ2-5; CDR3 protein: ASSPSGGRSQETQY
V gene: TRBV28; clone size: .; J gene: TRBJ2-3; CDR3 protein: ASSPNGVAGITDTQY
V gene: TRBV6-5; clone size: .; J gene: TRBJ1-1; CDR3 protein: ASSYEPTGVNTEAF
V gene: TRBV19; clone size: .; J gene: TRBJ1-1; CDR3 protein: ASSVDRENTEAF
V gene: TRBV19; clone size: .; J gene: TRBJ1-5; CDR3 protein: ASSFPQGQPQH
V gene: TRBV7-3; clone size: .; J gene: TRBJ2-2; CDR3 protein: ASSYAGWGTGELF
V gene: TRBV28; clone size: .; J gene: TRBJ1-1; CDR3 protein: ASSGVRKAF
V gene: TRBV6-1; clone size: .; J gene: TRBJ1-2; CDR3 protein: ASSPGGSDHYGYT
V gene: TRBV6-6; clone size: .; J gene: TRBJ1-1; CDR3 protein: ASSSSQGGTEAF
V gene: TRBV6-5; clone size: .; J gene: TRBJ1-2; CDR3 protein: ASSLTGSGYT
V gene: TRBV27; clone size: .; J gene: TRBJ2-3; CDR3 protein: ASSFGTGGNTQY
V gene: TRBV27; clone size: once; J gene: TRBJ1-5; CDR3 protein: ASSPGRGFGNQPQH
V gene: TRBV7-6; clone size: .; J gene: TRBJ2-3; CDR3 protein: ASSLGRLDTQY